This passage covers 10 T cell receptor beta chains from one sample sequenced in a study of T-cell memory formation after mild COVID-19. TCRdb passed the 5' RACE reads through MiXCR, listing each CDR3 protein once. This table has a few hundred thousand distinct CDR3 sequences, approximately 10% appearing once. Sequences were obtained from PBMCs or a T cell subset sorted from them (not recorded which). All receptors come from a man between 18 and 29 years old who had mild COVID-19 (a few samples of this study predate the infection). Cell type and time point are not known.

This chain uses TRBV6-6 with TRBJ2-2; 12 bases fit TRBD2. Germline values: CDR1 MNHNY, CDR2 SVGAGI (reference sequence). The CDR3 is 16 residues long. After removal of 7 bases from V and 9 bases from J, the junction contained 12 bases not matched to a gene. CDR3 nucleotides: TGTGCCAGCAAGACTAGCGGGGGCGCCGGGCCCCGGGAGCTGTTTTTT. It encodes CASKTSGGAGPRELFF.

This clonotype occurred a few times. The gene calls are TRBV20-1 and TRBJ2-1, with 10 bases that match TRBD2. Looked up from germline, CDR1 is DFQATT and CDR2 is SNEGSKA (reference sequence). There are 18 residues in the CDR3. V lost 1 base to trimming and J lost 0 bases; unmatched junction nucleotides: 9. CDR3 DNA: TGCAGTGCTAGAGTTCTAGCGGGGGCCCTGAGCTCCTACAATGAGCAGTTCTTC. It codes for CSARVLAGALSSYNEQFF.

In its sample, this clonotype was seen many times. The genes are TRBV25-1 and TRBJ2-1, with no clear D. CDR1 MGHDK and CDR2 SYGVNS come from the germline V gene. The CDR3 totals 11 residues. Trimming cost V 7 bases and J 8 bases, with 9 bases left between them. As DNA, the CDR3 is TGTGCCAGCACCCCCCTGGATGAGCAGTTCTTC. This codes for CASTPLDEQFF.

This chain joins TRBV30 and TRBJ1-2; D possibly corresponds to TRBD1 (5 bases). The germline V and J ends were trimmed by 4 bases and 4 bases, with 10 bases remaining between them. The CDR3 consists of 12 residues. Germline CDR1 and CDR2: GTSNPN and SVGIG (reference sequence). The chain's CDR3 is CAWTPGPYGYTF. CDR3 DNA: TGTGCCTGGACCCCAGGGCCCTATGGCTACACCTTC.

The chain has TRBV27 and TRBJ2-1; D remains ambiguous. Trimming took off 6 bases at V and 6 bases at J, with 6 bases between the two ends. CDR3 length: 11 amino acids. The germline V gene encodes CDR1 MNHEY and CDR2 SMNVEV (reference sequence). CDR3 amino acids: CASRLRNEQFF. The CDR3 region has the DNA TGTGCCAGCAGATTACGCAATGAGCAGTTCTTC.

The chain combines TRBV18 with TRBJ1-4; D is undetermined. The CDR3 is made up of 13 amino acids. Germline assignment: CDR1 KGHSH and CDR2 LQKENI. V was shortened by 5 bases and J by 3 bases, with 7 bases between the two germline ends. The CDR3 reads CASSFGANEKLFF. The CDR3 DNA reads as TGTGCCAGCTCATTCGGAGCTAATGAAAAACTGTTTTTT.

This clonotype came up a few times. V gene TRBV12-3 or TRBV12-4 combines with J gene TRBJ2-3; 8 bases are a match to TRBD2. The V gene end was trimmed by 5 bases and the J gene end by 2 bases; junction bases not matched to a gene: 6. This CDR3 is built from 15 residues. CDR3 in amino acids: CASSTFSGATDTQYF. The CDR3 nucleotides are TGTGCCAGCAGTACTTTTAGCGGGGCCACAGATACGCAGTATTTT.

The chain has TRBV7-3 and TRBJ2-5; D is uncertain. V was clipped by 5 bases and J by 0 bases, with 10 bases between them. The CDR3 totals 14 residues. Germline V gene data show CDR1 as SGHTA and CDR2 as FQGTGA. CDR3 amino acids: CASSLNGYQETQYF. The CDR3 bases are TGTGCCAGCAGCCTAAACGGGTACCAAGAGACCCAGTACTTC.

The chain's CDR3 is CASASGGPVETQYF. For the CDR3, the DNA is TGTGCCAGCGCGAGTGGGGGCCCAGTCGAGACCCAGTACTTC. The chain uses TRBV7-3 and TRBJ2-5, with D possibly matching TRBD1 (6 bases). This CDR3 is built from 14 residues. The germline CDR1 and CDR2 sequences are SGHTA and FQGTGA. Trimming removed 8 bases from V and 5 bases from J, with 18 bases in between.

The chain uses TRBV7-6 and TRBJ2-5; D not certain. Germline loops: CDR1 SGHVS, CDR2 FNYEAQ. V dropped 1 base and J dropped 2 bases, with 8 bases sitting between them. This CDR3 spans 14 amino acids. The CDR3 DNA is TGTGCCAGCAGCTTAGTGTCAACACAAGAGACCCAGTACTTC. This translates into CASSLVSTQETQYF.